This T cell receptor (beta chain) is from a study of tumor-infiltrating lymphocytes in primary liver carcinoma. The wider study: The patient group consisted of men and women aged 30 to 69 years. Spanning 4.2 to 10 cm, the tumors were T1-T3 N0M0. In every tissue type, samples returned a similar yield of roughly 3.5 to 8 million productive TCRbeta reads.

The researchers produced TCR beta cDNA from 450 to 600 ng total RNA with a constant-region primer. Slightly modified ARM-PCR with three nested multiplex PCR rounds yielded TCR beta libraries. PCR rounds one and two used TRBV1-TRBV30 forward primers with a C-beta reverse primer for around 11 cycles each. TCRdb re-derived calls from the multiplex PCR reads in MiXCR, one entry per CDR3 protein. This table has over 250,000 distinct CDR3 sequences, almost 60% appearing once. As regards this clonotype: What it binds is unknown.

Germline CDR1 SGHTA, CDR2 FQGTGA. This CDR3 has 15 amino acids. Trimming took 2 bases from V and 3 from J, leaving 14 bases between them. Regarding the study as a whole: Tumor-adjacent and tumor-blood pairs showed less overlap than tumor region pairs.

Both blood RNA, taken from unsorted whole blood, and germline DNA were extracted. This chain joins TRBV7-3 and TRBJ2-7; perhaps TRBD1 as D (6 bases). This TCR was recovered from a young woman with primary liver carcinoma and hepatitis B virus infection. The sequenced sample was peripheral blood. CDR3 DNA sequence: TGTGCCAGCAGCTTATTGCCAGGGGAGAGCTACGAGCAGTACTTC. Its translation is CASSLLPGESYEQYF. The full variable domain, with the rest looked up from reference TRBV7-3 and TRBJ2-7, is GAGVSQTPSNKVTEKGKYVELRCDPISGHTALYWYRQSLGQGPEFLIYFQGTGAADDSGLPNDRFFAVRPEGSVSTLKIQRTERGDSAVYLCASSLLPGESYEQYFGPGTRLTVT.